This TCR beta chain came from a study of T cells in Graves' hyperthyroidism and ophthalmopathy (dated by TCRdb to the late 2010s). As for the study more broadly: Peripheral blood samples were taken at the time of initial diagnosis, prior to any treatment. The paper reports TCR Vbeta CDR3 sequencing of some 140 peripheral blood samples: some 44 ophthalmopathy, roughly 80 hyperthyroidism and around 17 progressor patients. An independent validation cohort of under 20 hyperthyroidism patients and about 16 patients who later progressed to ophthalmopathy tested prospective prediction of ophthalmopathy. Once sampling was done, hyperthyroidism patients were given methimazole at a starting dose of 30 mg daily, whereas ophthalmopathy patients were given high-dose intravenous methylprednisolone. A discovery cohort of roughly 100 patients, about 44 with Graves' ophthalmopathy and about 60 with stable Graves' hyperthyroidism, was used to find distinguishing TCR V-J signatures. Thyroid tissue and blood T-cell repertoires from several Graves' hyperthyroidism patients were also compared in the study. The 100 discovery patients were randomly divided into training and test sets at a 7:3 ratio.

This clonotype was counted many times. Its target antigen remains unknown. No quality values exist for individual bases; no much larger clone is one base distant. The TCR beta CDR3 regions were amplified from the RNA transcripts. A first-round RT-PCR of the TCR CDR3 used the HTBI primer set with the Qiagen OneStep RT-PCR kit. Libraries were constructed in a second round of multiplex PCR, after which size selection and purification were carried out. Paired-end sequencing of the libraries was performed with 100 bp reads on an Illumina HiSeq2000. On the study's bioinformatics: SOAPnuke was used to process the raw data, with reads discarded if the reads contained adapters or uncalled bases, had a mean Phred below 15, or lacked an exact constant-primer or identifier match. High-quality paired reads were merged using COPE v1.2.5, and each unique nucleotide sequence was defined as a clonotype. MiTCR v1.1 was used to align the clonotypes against IMGT TRBV, TRBD and TRBJ reference segments. Only V-J combinations with frequency above 0.0001, covering 99% to 99.2% of repertoires, were analysed. A TCS score was defined as the ratio of F50 (clonal expansion) to E x V (chaos), with BLOSUM62-based TCRdist applied between CDR3 peptides within each V-J. Welch's t-statistics and random forest reduced some 510 V-J features to roughly 13, which were used in a naive Bayes classifier (R e1071). TCRdb applied fastp at Q25 and MiXCR to the public reads, then kept only in-frame beta chains. Every CDR3 protein is listed once, alongside the most common genes and DNA of its rows. TCRdb, not the authors, supplied the V and J calls. The sample table records about 250,000 distinct CDR3 sequences; 24% of these occur just once. Of the sample, approximately 35% falls within the top ten clones.

The cysteine opens and the phenylalanine closes a CDR3 of 12 amino acids. This entry keeps only the CDR3 DNA: 36 bases, framed from base 1. The trim is 10 bases for V and 3 bases for J, with a gap of 13 bases between the germline ends. CDR1 and CDR2 are read off the germline V gene as ENHRY and SYGVKD. Ophthalmopathy patients had moderately to severely active disease, with a Clinical Activity Score of 3 or more, a NOSPECS grade of 4 or more, and a disease duration of less than 3 months. The study excluded patients with uncontrolled infections, other autoimmune diseases, pregnancy or lactation. Clinical symptoms, serum thyroxine and TRAb, thyroid ultrasound, and orbital computed tomography formed the basis for the diagnoses. Ficoll-Paque density gradient centrifugation was used to isolate PBMCs from about 9 ml of fresh peripheral blood. Trizol reagent was used to extract total RNA, and RNA quality was then checked on an Agilent 2100 Bioanalyzer.

Results and caveats for the whole study, not just this receptor: Most expanded thyroid clonotypes (frequency above 0.001) were also found in blood, which suggests that blood repertoires may mirror thyroid immune responses. No statistical method was used to set the sample size in advance, and investigators knew the group allocation. In cross-validation, a model built on a 13 V-J signature told ophthalmopathy apart from stable hyperthyroidism with about 90% sensitivity and roughly 82% specificity, and in testing the same model reached 80%/75%. In validation, the model predicted progression to ophthalmopathy a median of roughly 6.2 months before onset, with 70% to 71% sensitivity and almost 75% specificity.

The receptor chain draws on TRBV10-3 and TRBJ2-7; confidence is insufficient to name the D gene. The TCR sequence derives from a woman aged 40 to 50 with Graves' ophthalmopathy. The sequenced sample consisted of blood. The DNA sequence is TGTGCCACGAATAAGGGCGGCTACGAGCAGTACTTC. Translated, this gives CATNKGGYEQYF.